This T cell receptor beta chain came from a study of T cells in Graves' hyperthyroidism and ophthalmopathy. This clonotype was found a few times. The germline V gene encodes CDR1 SGHTS and CDR2 YDEGEE. The V segment lost 5 bases and the J segment 3 bases; nucleotides outside the gene matches: 5. This CDR3 has 14 amino acids. RNA transcripts gave rise to amplified TCR beta CDR3 regions. First-round RT-PCR with HTBI primers amplified the TCR CDR3 region. MiXCR, run by TCRdb on the multiplex PCR reads, gives a single entry per CDR3 protein. Counted here are 270,000 or so distinct CDR3 sequences, approximately 14% occurring once; the ten biggest clones make up about 30%.

The sample consisted of blood. The receptor was isolated from a woman between 50 and 59 years old with Graves' hyperthyroidism that later progressed to Graves' ophthalmopathy. This chain joins TRBV5-8 and TRBJ2-4; the match to TRBD1 covers 7 bases. Here the CDR3 reads CASSTDRDKNIQYF. In nucleotides, the CDR3 is TGTGCCAGCAGTACTGACAGGGACAAAAACATTCAGTACTTC.